These 8 T cell receptor beta chains were sequenced from one sample in a study of identical twins. MiXCR was run by TCRdb on the 5' RACE reads, yielding one entry per CDR3 protein. The sample holds 750,000 to 950,000 distinct CDR3 sequences, about 12% seen once. This sample was also put to use in a study of yellow fever vaccine responses in identical twins.

The sequenced sample consisted of PBMCs. These receptors originate from a woman aged 18-35 years in good health.

This clonotype was counted ten times or more. J is TRBJ1-2 and V is TRBV6-6; D is undetermined. Between the trimmed V and J ends, which lost 3 bases and 5 bases, there was a span of 7 bases. The CDR3 contains 12 residues. The germline V gene has CDR1 MNHNY and CDR2 SVGAGI (reference sequence). Written as DNA, the CDR3 is TGTGCCAGCAGTTATGGCACATATGGCTACACCTTC. It encodes CASSYGTYGYTF.

This clonotype has only a few counts. J is TRBJ2-1 and V is TRBV11-2; 7 nucleotides match TRBD1. After removal of 6 bases from V and 2 bases from J, the junction contained 7 bases not matched to a gene. Germline CDR1 and CDR2: SGHAT and FQNNGV. The CDR3 has 15 amino acids. CDR3 in amino acids: CASRVNRGAYNEQFF. CDR3 DNA sequence: TGTGCCAGCAGGGTAAACAGGGGTGCCTACAATGAGCAGTTCTTC.

The V call is TRBV20-1, the J call TRBJ2-7; the D gene is possibly TRBD2 (6 bases). Germline CDR1 is DFQATT and CDR2 is SNEGSKA (reference sequence). Trimming pared 5 bases from V and 3 bases from J, leaving 17 bases between. The CDR3 loop spans 14 amino acids. The CDR3 DNA reads TGCAGTGCTGCCTCCACCGGGGGAAACTACGAGCAGTACGTC. This codes for CSAASTGGNYEQYV.

The genes are TRBV7-8 and TRBJ2-1, with TRBD2 identical over 9 bases. The germline V gene has CDR1 SGHVS and CDR2 FQNEAQ. The V segment lost 5 bases and the J segment 8 bases; nucleotides outside the gene matches: 10. The length of the CDR3 is 15 residues. CDR3 nucleotide sequence: TGTGCCAGCAGCCTTAGCGGGAGCGCTTGGGATGAGCAGTTCTTC. It encodes CASSLSGSAWDEQFF. The full variable domain, in which reference TRBV7-8 and TRBJ2-1 provide the parts outside the CDR3, is GAGVSQSPRYKVAKRGQDVALRCDPISGHVSLFWYQQALGQGPEFLTYFQNEAQLDKSGLPSDRFFAERPEGSVSTLKIQRTQQEDSAVYLCASSLSGSAWDEQFFGPGTRLTVL.

This clonotype occurred a few times. The chain couples TRBV29-1 to TRBJ2-7, with TRBD2 identical over 11 bases. The CDR3 sequence is 14 residues long. Germline-derived CDR1 and CDR2 are SQVTM and ANQGSEA. V shed 5 bases, J shed 6 bases, and the junction held 9 bases outside the gene matches. In nucleotides, the CDR3 is TGCAGCGTTCGTACTAGCGGGGGTGGAGGCGAGCAGTACGTC. Protein sequence: CSVRTSGGGGEQYV.

Only a few counts were recorded for this clonotype. The chain uses TRBV12-3 or TRBV12-4 and TRBJ2-1, with 15 nucleotides matching TRBD2. The junction had 10 bases not matched to a gene; V was cut back by 0 bases and J by 1 base. The length of the CDR3 is 21 residues. CDR3 nucleotides: TGTGCCAGCAGTTTAGCGCCCCCGGGACTAGCGGGAGGATGGTCCTACAATGAGCAGTTCTTC. It yields the protein CASSLAPPGLAGGWSYNEQFF.

The sample holds many counts of this clonotype. V is TRBV7-9 and J is TRBJ2-1; 8 bases map to TRBD1. J was trimmed by 6 bases and V by 1 base; bases with no gene match: 5. The germline V gene has CDR1 SEHNR and CDR2 FQNEAQ (reference sequence). This CDR3 has 15 amino acids. The CDR3 DNA reads as TGTGCCAGCAGCTTAGGGACAGGGTTAGGCAATGAGCAGTTCTTC. It codes for CASSLGTGLGNEQFF.

This clonotype was recorded a few times. This chain connects TRBV12-3 or TRBV12-4 to TRBJ2-2; TRBD2 is a possible D gene (6 bases). Deletions cut 7 bases from V and 8 bases from J, with 17 bases between. The CDR3 loop spans 14 amino acids. Here the CDR3 DNA reads TGTGCCAGCAATCTGGGACTTGTCGCTGGGGAGCTGTTTTTT. Protein product: CASNLGLVAGELFF.